What follows are 15 T cell receptor beta chains derived from one specimen sequenced in a study of T-cell reconstitution after alpha-beta-depleted transplantation in children (dated by TCRdb to the mid-2010s). The treatment or condition label, read with the paper, signifies: allogeneic hematopoietic cell transplantation with graft depleted of TCRalphabeta T cells and CD19 B cells. Library generation was performed with PCR. Sequencing used an Illumina HiSeq 2500. To normalize quantification of the TCRbeta repertoire, the TCR libraries were built with molecular barcoding that relied on unique molecular identifiers. TCRdb passed the public sequencing reads through fastp at Q25 and MiXCR, retaining productive beta sequences. Rows are unified per CDR3 protein, each entry keeping the most common DNA and genes. The sample table lists fewer than 550,000 distinct CDR3 sequences, roughly an eighth of them with a count of one. The top ten constitute less than 15% of the sample.

The sample consisted of PBMCs, mostly from graft donor cells, taken 180 days after TCRalphabeta/CD19-depleted stem cell transplant. Every receptor here comes from a female patient under 10 years old who had a stem cell transplant for aplastic anemia, so the T cells may come from the graft donor.

This clonotype was observed a few times. V is TRBV7-2 and J is TRBJ1-5; no firm D call. The CDR3 totals 15 residues. The V gene lost 4 bases and the J gene lost 4 bases, with 14 bases spanning the gap. Germline V gives CDR1 SGHTA, CDR2 FQGNSA. This CDR3 reads CASSSLEALNQPQHF. Here the CDR3 DNA reads TGTGCCAGCAGCTCCTTGGAGGCGTTGAATCAGCCCCAGCATTTT.

In nucleotides, the CDR3 is TGCGCCAGCAGCCAAGGGGCAGGGCAGGACTCTGGGGCCAACGTCCTGACTTTC. It specifies CASSQGAGQDSGANVLTF. This chain connects TRBV4-3 to TRBJ2-6; maybe TRBD1 (5 bases). This CDR3 is built from 18 residues. Per germline, CDR1 LGHNA and CDR2 YSLEER. The germline V and J ends were trimmed by 1 base and 0 bases, with 13 bases remaining between them.

This clonotype has just a few counts. The J gene is TRBJ1-5, the V gene TRBV5-1; tentatively, D is TRBD1 (5 bases). The CDR3 has 15 amino acids. Germline V lookup: CDR1 SGHRS, CDR2 YFSETQ. Deletions cut 0 bases from V and 7 bases from J, with 14 bases between. Written as DNA, the CDR3 is TGCGCCAGCAGCTTGGAGGGAGGGACGGGGCAGCCCCAGCATTTT. It translates to CASSLEGGTGQPQHF.

V is TRBV7-2 and J is TRBJ2-1; TRBD2 is a possible D gene (6 bases). The CDR3 is made up of 14 amino acids. Trimming shortened V by 3 bases and J by 7 bases, and 13 bases separated the two germline ends. The germline CDR1 and CDR2 sequences are SGHTA and FQGNSA. Here the CDR3 reads CASSFRRAGNEQFF. CDR3 DNA: TGTGCCAGCAGCTTTAGGAGGGCCGGAAATGAGCAGTTCTTC.

This clonotype has a handful of counts. The chain couples TRBV7-2 to TRBJ2-1; 8 nucleotides agree with TRBD2. Germline lookup yields CDR1 SGHTA and CDR2 FQGNSA. The V gene end was trimmed by 8 bases and the J gene end by 4 bases; junction bases not matched to a gene: 13. The CDR3 totals 16 residues. CDR3 nucleotides: TGTGCCAGCTGTACAGAAGGGACTAGAGTTTACAATGAGCAGTTCTTC. It yields the protein CASCTEGTRVYNEQFF.

This clonotype was counted only a few times. The chain couples TRBV11-3 to TRBJ2-1, with 8 bases matching TRBD1. CDR1 is SGHNT and CDR2 is YENEEA in the germline V gene. This CDR3 region has 16 residues. Losses at the gene ends were 8 bases for V and 0 bases for J; bases not matched to a gene: 9. CDR3 in DNA: TGTGCCAGCGGCCACAGGGGGAGATCCTCCTACAATGAGCAGTTCTTC. Translating gives CASGHRGRSSYNEQFF.

This clonotype was counted a few times. The chain recombines TRBV5-1 with TRBJ1-1; perhaps TRBD1 as D (6 bases). V shed 2 bases and J shed 3 bases, with 20 bases lying between them. Per germline, CDR1 SGHRS and CDR2 YFSETQ. The CDR3 length is 17 residues. The CDR3 coding sequence is TGCGCCAGCAGCTTCTTCCTCCGGGGGGCGGGGGACACTGAAGCTTTCTTT. Encoded protein: CASSFFLRGAGDTEAFF.

The chain joins TRBV7-3 to TRBJ2-5; tentatively, D is TRBD1 or TRBD2 (6 bases each). V lost 1 base to trimming and J lost 1 base, with 16 bases between them. The CDR3 contains 17 residues. Germline lookup yields CDR1 SGHTA and CDR2 FQGTGA. CDR3 in amino acids: CASSLNPPGAAQETQYF. The CDR3 nucleotides read TGTGCCAGCAGCTTAAATCCCCCGGGGGCAGCCCAAGAGACCCAGTACTTC.

This clonotype was counted many times. This chain links TRBV29-1 with TRBJ2-7; possible D gene TRBD1, 6 bases. V was trimmed by 1 base and J by 0 bases, leaving 16 bases between them. This CDR3 has 16 residues. The germline CDR1 and CDR2 sequences are SQVTM and ANQGSEA. CDR3 DNA sequence: TGCAGCGTTGAAGGTGCGGTGGACAGCCCCTCCTACGAGCAGTACTTC. This translates into CSVEGAVDSPSYEQYF.

In this sample, this clonotype turned up many times. This sequence joins TRBV5-1 and TRBJ2-1; D is possibly TRBD2 (6 bases). Germline CDR1 SGHRS, CDR2 YFSETQ. V lost 2 bases, J lost 4 bases, and 10 bases lay in between. CDR3 size: 14 residues. As DNA, the CDR3 is TGCGCCAGCAGCTTTCCGGGACTTTACAATGAGCAGTTCTTC. Protein sequence: CASSFPGLYNEQFF.

The chain uses TRBV7-8 and TRBJ1-2; 9 bases line up with TRBD1. This CDR3 is 16 amino acids long. V shed 2 bases and J 4 bases; nucleotides not matched to a gene: 8. Germline V gene data show CDR1 as SGHVS and CDR2 as FQNEAQ. This chain's CDR3 is CASSLTGQGWGYGYTF. The CDR3 DNA reads as TGTGCCAGCAGCTTAACCGGACAGGGGTGGGGCTATGGCTACACCTTC.

There are a few counts of this clonotype. This rearrangement joins TRBV12-5 to TRBJ2-2, with a weak D call TRBD2 (6 bases). CDR1 is LGHNT and CDR2 is FRNRAP in the germline V gene. This CDR3 comprises 14 residues. V was cut by 4 bases and J by 0 bases, with 6 bases left in between. CDR3 protein: CASGWGANTGELFF. The DNA for the CDR3 is TGTGCTAGTGGTTGGGGGGCGAACACCGGGGAGCTGTTTTTT.

The J gene is TRBJ2-4, the V gene TRBV7-9; D gene unclear. Trimming took 2 bases from V and 0 from J, leaving 14 bases between them. CDR1 is SEHNR and CDR2 is FQNEAQ in the germline V gene (reference sequence). This CDR3 spans 17 amino acids. The CDR3 region has the DNA TGTGCCAGCAGCTTACGCGGACCCCTGCTAGCCAAAAACATTCAGTACTTC. As protein: CASSLRGPLLAKNIQYF.

This clonotype was seen many times. The chain has TRBV7-2 and TRBJ2-4, with D possibly being TRBD2 (7 bases). The V end was cut by 5 bases, the J end by 2 bases, with 16 bases between. Per germline, CDR1 SGHTA and CDR2 FQGNSA. This CDR3 is 16 amino acids long. The CDR3 DNA reads as TGTGCCAGCAGCCCGGGGGGCTTTCAAACCAAAAACATTCAGTACTTC. It encodes CASSPGGFQTKNIQYF.

Here the CDR3 DNA reads TGTGCCAGCAGCTTAGTCGGGCCGTCGAACACCGGGGAGCTGTTTTTT. Translation: CASSLVGPSNTGELFF. The genes are TRBV7-3 and TRBJ2-2; no clear D. This CDR3 comprises 16 residues. CDR1 SGHTA and CDR2 FQGTGA come from the germline V gene. Trimming removed 2 bases at V and 0 bases at J, with 10 bases between.